These 21 T cell receptor beta chains came from one sample sequenced in a study of blood T cell repertoires in COVID-19. The repertoire was sequenced with immunoSEQ multiplex PCR; TCRdb's copy has only in-frame clones and lacks some. The table includes almost 55,000 clones, 88% detected once. Input material: peripheral blood. The receptor source for this set is a human donor in a cohort sampled during active COVID-19.

The J gene is TRBJ2-1, the V gene TRBV7-2; 9 nucleotides agree with TRBD1. CDR1 is SGHTA and CDR2 is FQGNSA in the germline V gene. The CDR3 spans 17 residues. The ends lost 5 bases at V and 2 bases at J; junction bases unmatched: 10. CDR3 nucleotides: TGTGCCAGCAGCACTAGAGCGGGACAGGGAACCTACAATGAGCAGTTCTTC. It is translated as CASSTRAGQGTYNEQFF.

The rearrangement uses TRBV30 and TRBJ2-7; TRBD2 is a possible D gene (7 bases). V lost 1 base, J lost 4 bases, and 14 bases lay in between. The CDR3 spans 14 residues. From germline, CDR1 is GTSNPN and CDR2 SVGIG (reference sequence). For the CDR3, the DNA is TGTGCCTGGAGTGGAGGGGGGGCGAATTACGAGCAGTACTTC. It codes for CAWSGGGANYEQYF.

The chain has TRBV9 and TRBJ2-1, with 15 bases fitting TRBD2. Germline CDR1 SGDLS, CDR2 YYNGEE. Trimming took 4 bases from V and 8 from J; bases not matched to a gene: 4. The CDR3 sequence is 15 residues long. The chain's CDR3 is CASSLRTSGRDEQFF. CDR3 sequence (DNA): TGTGCCAGCAGCCTTCGGACTAGCGGGAGGGATGAGCAGTTCTTC. The full variable domain, completed using reference TRBV9 and TRBJ2-1, is DSGVTQTPKHLITATGQRVTLRCSPRSGDLSVYWYQQSLDQGLQFLIQYYNGEERAKGNILERFSAQQFPDLHSELNLSSLELGDSALYFCASSLRTSGRDEQFFGPGTRLTVL.

The sample holds one count of this clone. The chain has TRBV18 and TRBJ2-7, with D possibly matching TRBD1 (6 bases). Germline V gene sequence: CDR1 KGHSH, CDR2 LQKENI. V shed 5 bases and J shed 6 bases, with 11 bases lying between them. The CDR3 totals 12 residues. The CDR3 DNA follows: TGTGCCAGCTCAAGACAGGCCCTCGAGCAGTACTTC. Protein sequence: CASSRQALEQYF. The full variable domain, with the rest looked up from reference TRBV18 and TRBJ2-7, is NAGVMQNPRHLVRRRGQEARLRCSPMKGHSHVYWYRQLPEEGLKFMVYLQKENIIDESGMPKERFSAEFPKEGPSILRIQQVVRGDSAAYFCASSRQALEQYFGPGTRLTVT.

The chain is built from TRBV6-2 or TRBV6-3 and TRBJ2-1; D remains ambiguous. The CDR3 runs to 12 residues. With 6 bases removed from V and 9 bases from J, the gap between germline ends came to 12 bases. Germline CDR1 and CDR2: MNHEY and SVGEGT. The CDR3, as DNA: TGTGCCAGCAGCCCGACTGAATTTGAGCAGTTCTTC. It translates to CASSPTEFEQFF.

The chain links TRBV12-3 or TRBV12-4 to TRBJ1-3; 8 nucleotides agree with TRBD1. Trimming cost V 7 bases and J 4 bases; bases outside gene matches: 3. This CDR3 has 13 residues. The CDR3 region has the DNA TGTGCCAGCAAGACAGGGGACGGAAACACCATATATTTT. Protein: CASKTGDGNTIYF.

The chain uses TRBV5-1 and TRBJ2-5, with D possibly being TRBD1 (5 bases). The germline V gene has CDR1 SGHRS and CDR2 YFSETQ. The CDR3 extends over 16 amino acids. V lost 4 bases and J 5 bases, leaving 21 bases between the germline ends. In DNA form, the CDR3 reads TGCGCCAGCAGCCCCCGGAGACAGTCATGGGGTGAGACCCAGTACTTC. This codes for CASSPRRQSWGETQYF.

The genes are TRBV19 and TRBJ2-1, with a possible D match to TRBD2 (5 bases). This CDR3 is 18 amino acids long. V lost 5 bases and J 0 bases, leaving 20 bases between the germline ends. CDR1 and CDR2 from the germline V gene are LNHDA and SQIVND (reference sequence). CDR3 nucleotides: TGTGCCAGTAGTCTCCTCCGGGGAGAGTCTCGCTCCTACAATGAGCAGTTCTTC. It specifies CASSLLRGESRSYNEQFF.

The chain carries TRBV7-9 and TRBJ1-2, with D unresolved. The germline gives CDR1 SEHNR, CDR2 FQNEAQ (reference sequence). The V end was cut by 5 bases, the J end by 1 base, with 14 bases between. The CDR3 runs 15 residues. CDR3 DNA: TGTGCCAGCAGCCCCCTCACCGCGAGTAACTATGGCTACACCTTC. It encodes CASSPLTASNYGYTF.

The J gene is TRBJ1-6, the V gene TRBV4-2, with D perhaps TRBD1 (6 bases). CDR1 and CDR2 from the germline V gene are LGHNA and YNFKEQ. V gave up 2 bases and J gave up 9 bases, with 20 bases separating them. The CDR3 covers 17 residues. The CDR3 DNA follows: TGTGCCAGCAGCCAACCCCGCGGGGGCAGGATGGGTTCACCCCTCCACTTT. Translating gives CASSQPRGGRMGSPLHF.

This rearrangement joins TRBV6-5 to TRBJ2-1; 9 positions agree with TRBD1. Germline CDR1 and CDR2: MNHEY and SVGAGI. Trimming at V came to 6 bases and at J to 8 bases, leaving 8 bases not matched to a gene. This CDR3 contains 14 residues. Written as DNA, the CDR3 is TGTGCCAGCAGGCGACAGGGGGTCGACGATGAGCAGTTCTTC. It codes for CASRRQGVDDEQFF.

V gene TRBV19 combines with J gene TRBJ1-4, with 7 bases lining up with TRBD1. V lost 6 bases, J lost 0 bases, and 4 bases stayed unmatched. This CDR3 contains 15 residues. Germline CDR1 reads LNHDA; CDR2 reads SQIVND (reference sequence). The CDR3 loop reads CASRDRATTNEKLFF. The CDR3 DNA follows: TGTGCCAGTAGAGACAGGGCGACAACTAATGAAAAACTGTTTTTT.

The V call is TRBV7-9, the J call TRBJ1-2; 10 bases agree with TRBD1. CDR3 length equals 16 residues. Germline trimming cut 4 bases from V and 4 bases from J; bases unmatched to any gene: 9. The germline V gene encodes CDR1 SEHNR and CDR2 FQNEAQ (reference sequence). The CDR3 region is CASSSWTGGDLYGYTF. Written as DNA, the CDR3 is TGTGCCAGCAGCTCATGGACAGGGGGTGATCTCTATGGCTACACCTTC.

This sequence joins TRBV5-1 and TRBJ2-2; 8 nucleotides match TRBD1. V lost 2 bases, J lost 2 bases, and 5 bases stayed unmatched. This CDR3 has 16 amino acids. Germline CDR1 SGHRS, CDR2 YFSETQ. DNA of the CDR3: TGCGCCAGCAGCTTCTCGGGACAGGCAAACACCGGGGAGCTGTTTTTT. Translation gives CASSFSGQANTGELFF.

This chain links TRBV25-1 with TRBJ1-1; D possibly corresponds to TRBD1 (6 bases). CDR3 length: 16 residues. V lost 1 base, J lost 4 bases, and 16 bases lay in between. The germline V gene has CDR1 MGHDK and CDR2 SYGVNS. The CDR3 nucleotides are TGTGCCAGCAGTGAATTGGGGGGGGCGCGTTCCACTGAAGCTTTCTTT. Translation: CASSELGGARSTEAFF.

This clone appeared a few times. This chain uses TRBV19 with TRBJ1-1; D unclear. Trimming removed 5 bases at V and 8 bases at J, with 15 bases between. The CDR3 loop spans 13 amino acids. CDR1 and CDR2 (germline): LNHDA, SQIVND (reference sequence). CDR3 amino acids: CASSSPYLREAFF. For the CDR3, the DNA is TGTGCCAGTAGTTCCCCTTACCTACGAGAAGCTTTCTTT.

The J gene is TRBJ2-2, the V gene TRBV7-3; TRBD2 aligns across 7 bases. V dropped 2 bases and J dropped 0; count of bases not matched to a gene: 6. Germline values: CDR1 SGHTA, CDR2 FQGTGA. CDR3 length: 17 residues. The DNA of the CDR3 is TGTGCCAGCAGCTTAGACCTAGCGGTCGCGAACACCGGGGAGCTGTTTTTT. Its protein product is CASSLDLAVANTGELFF.

The V call is TRBV7-6, the J call TRBJ2-5; 8 bases agree with TRBD1. In germline, CDR1 is SGHVS, CDR2 FNYEAQ. The CDR3 extends over 15 amino acids. The V gene end was trimmed by 4 bases and the J gene end by 4 bases; junction bases not matched to a gene: 8. The CDR3: CASSSRTGFGETQYF. CDR3 sequence (DNA): TGTGCCAGCAGCTCCAGGACAGGGTTTGGAGAGACCCAGTACTTC.

This sequence joins TRBV15 and TRBJ2-1; perhaps TRBD2 as D (6 bases). The V gene lost 3 bases and the J gene lost 8 bases, with 11 bases spanning the gap. Germline-derived CDR1 and CDR2 are LNHNV and YYDKDF (reference sequence). The CDR3 contains 13 residues. CDR3 nucleotide sequence: TGTGCCACCAGCAGTAGACTAGTGGATGAGCAGTTCTTC. Translated: CATSSRLVDEQFF.

The chain is built from TRBV4-1 and TRBJ1-4; D not certain. CDR1 is MGHRA and CDR2 is YSYEKL in the germline V gene. V lost 0 bases and J 3 bases, leaving 11 bases between the germline ends. The CDR3 runs to 16 residues. CDR3 nucleotides: TGCGCCAGCAGCCAAGATCTAACAGAACCTAATGAAAAACTGTTTTTT. This codes for CASSQDLTEPNEKLFF.

Only a few counts were recorded for this clone. This chain connects TRBV7-8 to TRBJ1-5, with TRBD1 matching 7 bases. The V and J ends lost 5 bases and 1 base, in that order; junction bases with no gene match: 8. This CDR3 is built from 16 residues. Germline CDR1 is SGHVS and CDR2 is FQNEAQ. This chain's CDR3 is CASSPRQGRSNQPQHF. The CDR3 DNA reads as TGTGCCAGCAGCCCGCGACAGGGTAGGAGCAATCAGCCCCAGCATTTT.